This record covers a single T cell receptor beta chain. The source of the sample is a study of long-term antiretroviral therapy in people with HIV. The assay, immunoSEQ v3.0, was run at survey level. Measured with immunoSEQ multiplex PCR; TCRdb has only the in-frame clones, and not every one. The table records 20,000 to 25,000 clones, about 80% of them present only once. CDR1 and CDR2 from the germline V gene are SGDLS and YYNGEE. This CDR3 has 15 residues. The germline V and J ends were trimmed by 2 bases and 5 bases, with 14 bases remaining between them. This sequence originates from a man aged 45 to 65 with HIV. This specimen was unsorted PBMCs, taken 0.3 years after starting antiretroviral therapy. This chain links TRBV9 with TRBJ2-1; no definite D call. Here the CDR3 DNA reads TGTGCCAGCAGCGTCGAGTCATACGCCGACAATGAGCAGTTCTTC. It is translated as CASSVESYADNEQFF.